The 8 T cell receptor beta chains given below trace back to one sample, sequenced in a study of blood T cell repertoires in COVID-19. Profiling relied on immunoSEQ multiplex PCR, and the TCRdb table lists in-frame clones only, not all of them. The sample consists of 130,000 to 150,000 clones, roughly 84% of them appearing once. Sequences were obtained from PBMCs or T cells enriched from blood (not recorded which). These receptors originate from a man aged 35 to 55 with acute COVID-19.

J is TRBJ2-5 and V is TRBV3-1 (or the pseudogene TRBV3-2); the match to TRBD2 covers 11 bases. Germline loops: CDR1 LGHDT, CDR2 YNNKEL (reference sequence). V shed 2 bases, J shed 3 bases, and the junction held 2 bases outside the gene matches. This CDR3 spans 15 amino acids. CDR3 loop: CASSQTTSGEETQYF. CDR3 in DNA: TGTGCCAGCAGCCAAACGACTAGCGGGGAAGAGACCCAGTACTTC.

The chain couples TRBV19 to TRBJ2-3, with TRBD1 identical over 7 bases. The CDR3 extends over 14 amino acids. In germline, CDR1 is LNHDA, CDR2 SQIVND (reference sequence). Trimming at V came to 7 bases and at J to 5 bases, leaving 9 bases not matched to a gene. Written as DNA, the CDR3 is TGTGCCAGTACGGACAGGATTGCTGGAGATACGCAGTATTTT. Translating it yields CASTDRIAGDTQYF.

This chain uses TRBV7-8 with TRBJ2-2; tentative D call: TRBD1 (5 bases). V was pared by 5 bases and J by 0 bases, with 28 bases between. The CDR3 extends over 21 amino acids. Per the germline V gene, CDR1 is SGHVS and CDR2 is FQNEAQ. The DNA for the CDR3 is TGTGCCAGCAGCCCCTTTGTTCGTAGTGATTGGACATTGGCGAACACCGGGGAGCTGTTTTTT. Its protein is CASSPFVRSDWTLANTGELFF.

V is TRBV2 and J is TRBJ2-7; tentatively, D is TRBD1 (8 bases). From germline, CDR1 is SNHLY and CDR2 FYNNEI. V lost 7 bases to trimming and J lost 4 bases, with 17 bases between them. This CDR3 is 14 amino acids long. CDR3 DNA: TGTGCCAGCATTCTGGACAGGGAGGGGTACGAGCAGTACTTC. It encodes CASILDREGYEQYF.

The CDR3 DNA reads TGTGCCAGCAGCCTCCGGACTAGCGGGGGGTATGAGCAGTTCTTC. The encoded protein is CASSLRTSGGYEQFF. The chain combines TRBV7-2 with TRBJ2-1; 14 bases match TRBD2. Losses at the gene ends were 5 bases for V and 8 bases for J; bases not matched to a gene: 5. The CDR3 is 15 amino acids. From germline, CDR1 is SGHTA and CDR2 FQGNSA.

The rearrangement joins TRBV27 to TRBJ2-1; 8 bases are a match to TRBD2. This CDR3 has 15 residues. Unmatched junction bases numbered 11, after V lost 7 bases and J lost 6 bases. The germline gives CDR1 MNHEY, CDR2 SMNVEV (reference sequence). The DNA for the CDR3 is TGTGCCAGCACCCTTAGCGGGACCCCCCTCAATGAGCAGTTCTTC. Amino acid sequence: CASTLSGTPLNEQFF.

The rearrangement uses TRBV5-4 and TRBJ1-2, with TRBD1 matching over 8 bases. Germline V gene lookup returns CDR1 SGHNT and CDR2 YYREEE (reference sequence). Germline trimming cut 4 bases from V and 5 bases from J; bases unmatched to any gene: 10. This CDR3 has 15 amino acids. CDR3 sequence reads: CASSSPGTGTYGYTF. In nucleotides, the CDR3 is TGTGCCAGCAGCAGTCCCGGGACAGGAACATATGGCTACACCTTC.

The sample holds a few counts of this clone. The J gene is TRBJ2-7, the V gene TRBV27, with 11 bases fitting TRBD2. V was pared by 6 bases and J by 2 bases, with 6 bases of the junction left unmatched. Germline CDR1 reads MNHEY; CDR2 reads SMNVEV (reference sequence). This CDR3 spans 15 amino acids. DNA of the CDR3: TGTGCCAGCAGCCAGACTAGCGGGGCCGCCTACGAGCAGTACTTC. This encodes CASSQTSGAAYEQYF.